The present T cell receptor beta chain was sequenced within a study of human T cells and chemical hapten exposure. General study points: Significantly greater numbers of large CDR3 similarity clusters came from expanded TCRs than from controls.

The sample's time point: patch test 2, 6 weeks after DPC sensitization. The treatment: therapeutic diphenylcyclopropenone sensitization with weekly scalp DPC. Donation of samples came from alopecia patients who were 18 to 70 years old and suitable for DPC. This clonotype was detected ten times or more. Its antigen is not identified. The length of the CDR3 is 13 residues. CDR1 SQVTM and CDR2 ANQGSEA come from the germline V gene. V dropped 5 bases and J dropped 2 bases, with 10 bases sitting between them. Using its own MiXCR run on the RACE reads, TCRdb lists one record per CDR3 protein. The data contain roughly 84,000 distinct CDR3 sequences, under 11% of them singletons.

The sequencing used whole blood, collected in connection with sensitization to the hapten diphenylcyclopropenone (DPC). The chain is built from TRBV29-1 and TRBJ2-1; D unclear. The receptor was derived from a woman aged 50 to 60 with alopecia areata. Some clones in this sample may be carry-over from other donors' samples. CDR3 sequence (DNA): TGCAGCGTTCGGTCTGATCCCTACAATGAGCAGTTCTTC. It is translated as CSVRSDPYNEQFF.